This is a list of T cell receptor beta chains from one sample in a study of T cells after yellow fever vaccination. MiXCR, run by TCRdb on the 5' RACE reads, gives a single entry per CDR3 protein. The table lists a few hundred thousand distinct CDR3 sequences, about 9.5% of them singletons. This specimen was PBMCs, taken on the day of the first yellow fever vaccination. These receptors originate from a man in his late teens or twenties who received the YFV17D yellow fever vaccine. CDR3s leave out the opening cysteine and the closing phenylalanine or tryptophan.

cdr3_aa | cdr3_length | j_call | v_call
ASSLRYPGRTMNTEAF | 16 | TRBJ1-1 | TRBV11-1
AIRDREYEQY | 10 | TRBJ2-7 | TRBV10-3
ASSTSGVYEQF | 11 | TRBJ2-1 | TRBV7-2
ASNVGGGGRDNEQF | 14 | TRBJ2-1 | TRBV9
SARLENTEAF | 10 | TRBJ1-1 | TRBV20-1
ASSLRGISGNTIY | 13 | TRBJ1-3 | TRBV7-9
AWSLGGNEQF | 10 | TRBJ2-1 | TRBV30
AWSVRQYQETQY | 12 | TRBJ2-5 | TRBV30
ASSLLAEPRPYEQY | 14 | TRBJ2-7 | TRBV5-1
ASRNAAGGSYEQY | 13 | TRBJ2-7 | TRBV10-2
ASSNHLLGAPTDTQY | 15 | TRBJ2-3 | TRBV12-3/TRBV12-4
ASSQDTGSGANVLT | 14 | TRBJ2-6 | TRBV4-2
ASVAGTGGSGEQF | 13 | TRBJ2-1 | TRBV5-1
ASGQGNNYGYT | 11 | TRBJ1-2 | TRBV28
ASRVRNNSPLH | 11 | TRBJ1-6 | TRBV6-5
ASSPADRPNIEQY | 13 | TRBJ2-7 | TRBV18
ASSQDTGTEAF | 11 | TRBJ1-1 | TRBV4-3
ASSIPRAPGIGELF | 14 | TRBJ2-2 | TRBV19
ASSLSGRNGYT | 11 | TRBJ1-2 | TRBV13
ASSLRAGDLYNEQF | 14 | TRBJ2-1 | TRBV7-3
ASSEFGRITGNTIY | 14 | TRBJ1-3 | TRBV25-1
ASSADLEAF | 9 | TRBJ1-1 | TRBV5-6
ASSSNSDTQY | 10 | TRBJ2-3 | TRBV11-2
ASSSTRDRRSNQPQH | 15 | TRBJ1-5 | TRBV6-5
ASRQGFGELF | 10 | TRBJ2-2 | TRBV19
ASSLEIWRGGTDTQY | 15 | TRBJ2-3 | TRBV11-2
ATSFQETQY | 9 | TRBJ2-5 | TRBV24-1
ASSTLRLGAF | 10 | TRBJ1-1 | TRBV19
ASSMGVTDTQY | 11 | TRBJ2-3 | TRBV19
ASSALTGVNEQF | 12 | TRBJ2-1 | TRBV2
ASSPQAGRAYNEQF | 14 | TRBJ2-1 | TRBV18
ASSAEGGGIGETQY | 14 | TRBJ2-5 | TRBV9
ASSIVRGGSFEQY | 13 | TRBJ2-7 | TRBV19